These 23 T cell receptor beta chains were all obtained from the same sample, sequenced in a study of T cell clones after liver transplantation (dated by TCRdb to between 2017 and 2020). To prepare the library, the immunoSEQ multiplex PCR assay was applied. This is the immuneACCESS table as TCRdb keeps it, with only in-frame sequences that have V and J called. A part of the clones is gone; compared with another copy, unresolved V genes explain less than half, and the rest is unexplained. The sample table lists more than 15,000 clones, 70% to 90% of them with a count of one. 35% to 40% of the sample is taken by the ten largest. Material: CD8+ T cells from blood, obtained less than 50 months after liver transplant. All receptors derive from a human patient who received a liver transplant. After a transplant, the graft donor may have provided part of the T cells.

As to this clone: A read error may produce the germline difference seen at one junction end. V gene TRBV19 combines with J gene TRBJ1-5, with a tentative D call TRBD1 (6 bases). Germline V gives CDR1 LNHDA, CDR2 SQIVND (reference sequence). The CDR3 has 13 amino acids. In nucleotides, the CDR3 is TGTGCCAGTAGTTTCAGGGGCAAACAGCCCCAGCATTTT. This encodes CASSFRGKQPQHF.

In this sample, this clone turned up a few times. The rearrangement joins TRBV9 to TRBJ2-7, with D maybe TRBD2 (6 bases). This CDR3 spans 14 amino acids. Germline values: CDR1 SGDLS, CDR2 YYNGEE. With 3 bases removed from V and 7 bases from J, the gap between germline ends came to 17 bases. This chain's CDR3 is CASSGGTRLWEQYF. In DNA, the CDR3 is TGTGCCAGCAGCGGCGGGACCAGGTTATGGGAGCAGTACTTC.

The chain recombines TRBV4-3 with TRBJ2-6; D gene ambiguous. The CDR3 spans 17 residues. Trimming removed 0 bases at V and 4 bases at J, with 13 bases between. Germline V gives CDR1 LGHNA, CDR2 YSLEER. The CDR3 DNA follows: TGCGCCAGCAGCCAAGATGGGCAGGCTGGCGGGGCCAACGTCCTGACTTTC. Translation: CASSQDGQAGGANVLTF.

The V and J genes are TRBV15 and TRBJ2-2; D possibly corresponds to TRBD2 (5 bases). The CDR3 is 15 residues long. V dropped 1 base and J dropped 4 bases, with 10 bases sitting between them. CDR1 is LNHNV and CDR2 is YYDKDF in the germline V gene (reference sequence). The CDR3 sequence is CATSRGWETTGELFF. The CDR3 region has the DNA TGTGCCACCAGCAGAGGGTGGGAGACCACCGGGGAGCTGTTTTTT.

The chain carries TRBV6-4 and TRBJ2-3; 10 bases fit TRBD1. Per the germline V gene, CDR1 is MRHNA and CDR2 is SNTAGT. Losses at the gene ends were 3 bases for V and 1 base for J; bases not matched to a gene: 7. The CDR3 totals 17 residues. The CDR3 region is CASSERPGQGRTDTQYF. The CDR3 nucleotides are TGTGCCAGCAGTGAACGACCGGGACAGGGGCGCACAGATACGCAGTATTTT.

The DNA of the CDR3 is TGTGCCAGCAGCTTAGTGGCTGGACAGGGCACAGATACGCAGTATTTT. Protein product: CASSLVAGQGTDTQYF. The rearrangement uses TRBV7-2 and TRBJ2-3, with 7 nucleotides matching TRBD1. This CDR3 contains 16 residues. J lost 1 base, V lost 1 base, and 5 bases had no gene match. Germline V CDR1 and CDR2: SGHTA, FQGNSA.

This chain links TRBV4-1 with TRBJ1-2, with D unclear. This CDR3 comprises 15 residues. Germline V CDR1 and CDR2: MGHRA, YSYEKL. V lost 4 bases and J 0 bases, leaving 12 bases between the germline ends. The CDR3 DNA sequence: TGCGCCAGCAGCCCCCGCAGGTTAGCTAACTATGGCTACACCTTC. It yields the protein CASSPRRLANYGYTF.

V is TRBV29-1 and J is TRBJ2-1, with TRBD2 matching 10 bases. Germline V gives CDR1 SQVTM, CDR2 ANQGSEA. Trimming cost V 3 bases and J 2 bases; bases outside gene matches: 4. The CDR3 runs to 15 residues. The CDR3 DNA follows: TGCAGCGTTGATGGTAGCGGGAGGACCTACAATGAGCAGTTCTTC. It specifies CSVDGSGRTYNEQFF.

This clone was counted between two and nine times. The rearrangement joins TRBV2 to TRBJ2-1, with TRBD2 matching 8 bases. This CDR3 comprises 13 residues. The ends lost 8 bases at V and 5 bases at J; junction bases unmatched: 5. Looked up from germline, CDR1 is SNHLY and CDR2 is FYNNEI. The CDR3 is CASGAGEHNEQFF. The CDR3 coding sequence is TGTGCCAGCGGAGCGGGAGAGCACAATGAGCAGTTCTTC.

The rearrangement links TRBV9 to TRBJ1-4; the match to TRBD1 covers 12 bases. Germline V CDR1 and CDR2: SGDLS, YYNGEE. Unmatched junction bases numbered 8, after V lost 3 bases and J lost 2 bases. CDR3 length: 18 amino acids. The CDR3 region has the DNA TGTGCCAGCAGCGGGCCTCCGGGACAGGGGGCGACTAATGAAAAACTGTTTTTT. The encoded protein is CASSGPPGQGATNEKLFF.

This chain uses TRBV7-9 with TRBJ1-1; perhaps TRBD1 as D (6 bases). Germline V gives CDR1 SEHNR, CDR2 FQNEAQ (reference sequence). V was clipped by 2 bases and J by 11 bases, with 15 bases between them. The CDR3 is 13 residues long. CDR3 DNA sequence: TGTGCCAGCAGCTTATCCCGACAGGTTGATGCTTTCTTT. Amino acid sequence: CASSLSRQVDAFF. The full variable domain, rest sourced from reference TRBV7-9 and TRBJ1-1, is DTGVSQNPRHKITKRGQNVTFRCDPISEHNRLYWYRQTLGQGPEFLTYFQNEAQLEKSRLLSDRFSAERPKGSFSTLEIQRTEQGDSAMYLCASSLSRQVDAFFGQGTRLTVV.

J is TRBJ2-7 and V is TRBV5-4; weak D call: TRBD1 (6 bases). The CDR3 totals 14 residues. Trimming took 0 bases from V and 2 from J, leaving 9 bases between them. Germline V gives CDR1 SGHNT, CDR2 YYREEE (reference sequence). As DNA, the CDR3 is TGTGCCAGCAGCTTGGGGGACACAGCCTACGAGCAGTACTTC. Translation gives CASSLGDTAYEQYF.

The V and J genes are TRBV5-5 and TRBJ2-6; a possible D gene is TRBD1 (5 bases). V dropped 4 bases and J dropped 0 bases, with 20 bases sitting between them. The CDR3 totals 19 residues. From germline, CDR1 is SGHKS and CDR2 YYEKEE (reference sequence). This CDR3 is CASSRSSTAQHSGANVLTF. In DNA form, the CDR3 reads TGTGCCAGCAGCCGAAGCTCGACAGCACAGCACTCTGGGGCCAACGTCCTGACTTTC.

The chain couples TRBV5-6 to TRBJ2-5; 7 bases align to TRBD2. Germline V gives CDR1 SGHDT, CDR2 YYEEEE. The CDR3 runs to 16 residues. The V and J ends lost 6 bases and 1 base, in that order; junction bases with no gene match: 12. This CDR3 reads CASTLRETTPQETQYF. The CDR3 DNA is TGTGCCAGCACTCTGCGGGAGACCACCCCCCAAGAGACCCAGTACTTC.

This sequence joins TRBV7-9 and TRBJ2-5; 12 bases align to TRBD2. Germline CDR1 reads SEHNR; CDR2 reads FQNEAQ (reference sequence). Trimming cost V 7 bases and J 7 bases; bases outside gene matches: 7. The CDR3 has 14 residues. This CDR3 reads CASTLTSGGRTQYF. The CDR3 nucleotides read TGTGCCAGCACCTTGACTAGCGGGGGTAGGACCCAGTACTTC.

In DNA, the CDR3 is TGTGCCAGCAGCTTGAAATGGGGTTATGGCTACACCTTC. Translation: CASSLKWGYGYTF. This chain connects TRBV5-5 to TRBJ1-2, with D uncertain. V was cut by 1 base and J by 5 bases, with 9 bases left in between. The CDR3 runs 13 residues. CDR1 and CDR2 from the germline V gene are SGHKS and YYEKEE (reference sequence).

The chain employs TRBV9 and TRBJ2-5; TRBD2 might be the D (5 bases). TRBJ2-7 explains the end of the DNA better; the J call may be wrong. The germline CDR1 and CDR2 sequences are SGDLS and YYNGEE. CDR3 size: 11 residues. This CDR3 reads CASSTGSEQYF. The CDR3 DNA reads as TGTGCCAGCAGTACGGGGTCCGAGCAGTACTTC.

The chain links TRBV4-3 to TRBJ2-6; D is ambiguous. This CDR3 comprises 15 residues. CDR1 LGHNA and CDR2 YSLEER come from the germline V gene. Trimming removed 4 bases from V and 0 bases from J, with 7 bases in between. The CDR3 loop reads CASSLFGSGANVLTF. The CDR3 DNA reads TGCGCCAGCAGCCTATTTGGCTCTGGGGCCAACGTCCTGACTTTC.

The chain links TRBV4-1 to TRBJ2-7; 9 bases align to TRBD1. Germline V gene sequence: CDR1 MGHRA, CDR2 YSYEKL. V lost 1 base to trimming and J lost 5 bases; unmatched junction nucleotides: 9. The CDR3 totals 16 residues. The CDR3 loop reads CASSQATGGATDEQYF. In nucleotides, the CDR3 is TGCGCCAGCAGCCAAGCCACAGGGGGCGCGACGGACGAGCAGTACTTC.

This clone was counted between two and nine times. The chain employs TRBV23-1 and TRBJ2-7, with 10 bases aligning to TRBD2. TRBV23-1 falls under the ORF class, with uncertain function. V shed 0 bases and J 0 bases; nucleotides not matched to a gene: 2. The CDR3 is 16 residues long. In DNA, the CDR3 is TGCGCCAGCAGTCAATCGTCTAGCGGGAGCTCCTACGAGCAGTACTTC. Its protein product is CASSQSSSGSSYEQYF.

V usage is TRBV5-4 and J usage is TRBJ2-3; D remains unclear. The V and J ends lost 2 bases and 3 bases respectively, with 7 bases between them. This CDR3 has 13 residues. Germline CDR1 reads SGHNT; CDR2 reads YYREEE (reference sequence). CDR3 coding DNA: TGTGCCAGCAGCTTAGAGCCGACAGATACGCAGTATTTT. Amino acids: CASSLEPTDTQYF.

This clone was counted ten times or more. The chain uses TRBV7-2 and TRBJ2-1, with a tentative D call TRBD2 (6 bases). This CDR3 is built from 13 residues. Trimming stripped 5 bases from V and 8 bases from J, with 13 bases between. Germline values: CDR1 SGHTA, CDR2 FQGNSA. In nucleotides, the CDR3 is TGTGCCAGCAGCCTCGGGACTCTGGATGAGCAGTTCTTC. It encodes CASSLGTLDEQFF.

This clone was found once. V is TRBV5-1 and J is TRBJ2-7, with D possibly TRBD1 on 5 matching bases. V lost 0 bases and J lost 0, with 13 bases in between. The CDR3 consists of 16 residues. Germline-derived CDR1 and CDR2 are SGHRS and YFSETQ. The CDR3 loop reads CASSLEVGAASYEQYF. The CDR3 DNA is TGCGCCAGCAGCTTGGAAGTTGGGGCAGCCTCCTACGAGCAGTACTTC. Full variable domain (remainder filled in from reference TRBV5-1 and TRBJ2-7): KAGVTQTPRYLIKTRGQQVTLSCSPISGHRSVSWYQQTPGQGLQFLFEYFSETQRNKGNFPGRFSGRQFSNSRSEMNVSTLELGDSALYLCASSLEVGAASYEQYFGPGTRLTVT.